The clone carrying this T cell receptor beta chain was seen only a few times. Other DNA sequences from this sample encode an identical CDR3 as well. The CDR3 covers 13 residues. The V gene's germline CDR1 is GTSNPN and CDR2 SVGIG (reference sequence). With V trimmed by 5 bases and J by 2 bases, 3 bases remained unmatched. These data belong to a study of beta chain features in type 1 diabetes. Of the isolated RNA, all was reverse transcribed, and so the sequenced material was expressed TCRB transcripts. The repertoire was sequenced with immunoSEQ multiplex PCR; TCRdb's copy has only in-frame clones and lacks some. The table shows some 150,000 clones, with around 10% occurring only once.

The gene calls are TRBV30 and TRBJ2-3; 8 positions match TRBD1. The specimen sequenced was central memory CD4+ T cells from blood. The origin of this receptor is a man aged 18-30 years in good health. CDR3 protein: CAWGQGNTDTQYF. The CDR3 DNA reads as TGTGCCTGGGGACAGGGTAACACAGATACGCAGTATTTT.